These 22 T cell receptor beta chains were sequenced from one sample in a study of T cell responses to AZD1222 COVID-19 vaccine. TCRdb's copy holds only in-frame clones and misses some; the assay was immunoSEQ multiplex PCR. The sample includes 100,000 or so clones, 90% to 95% of them seen just once. Sequenced here: peripheral blood, sampled 28 days after the second AZD1222 dose. These TCRs come from an adult who received the AZD1222 COVID-19 vaccine.

The chain joins TRBV30 to TRBJ1-4; D gene uncertain. Germline V lookup: CDR1 GTSNPN, CDR2 SVGIG (reference sequence). Deletions cut 8 bases from V and 0 bases from J, with 10 bases between. The CDR3 loop spans 13 amino acids. The CDR3: CARGEATNEKLFF. The CDR3 DNA follows: TGTGCCCGCGGAGAAGCAACTAATGAAAAACTGTTTTTT.

Regarding this clone: Other DNA sequences from this sample encode an identical CDR3 as well. The V call is TRBV18, the J call TRBJ1-1; the D gene is possibly TRBD1 (5 bases). The ends were cut back, 3 bases at V and 0 bases at J, with 8 bases in the middle. Germline V CDR1 and CDR2: KGHSH, LQKENI. This CDR3 is built from 14 residues. This chain's CDR3 is CASSPTGLNTEAFF. As DNA, the CDR3 is TGTGCCAGCTCACCCACAGGTCTGAACACTGAAGCTTTCTTT.

The chain joins TRBV28 to TRBJ1-2, with D possibly matching TRBD1 (5 bases). CDR1 and CDR2 from the germline V gene are MDHEN and SYDVKM. V gave up 5 bases and J gave up 7 bases, with 17 bases separating them. The CDR3 contains 14 residues. CDR3 residues: CASSPVTDFFGYTF. For the CDR3, the DNA is TGTGCCAGCAGTCCGGTGACAGATTTTTTTGGCTACACCTTC.

The chain couples TRBV7-3 to TRBJ2-2, with a possible D match to TRBD1 (6 bases). V gave up 3 bases and J gave up 1 base, with 9 bases separating them. CDR1 is SGHTA and CDR2 is FQGTGA in the germline V gene. This CDR3 has 15 residues. The CDR3 DNA is TGTGCCAGCAGCTTGAGGGGGATGAACACCGGGGAGCTGTTTTTT. It encodes CASSLRGMNTGELFF.

This chain uses TRBV2 with TRBJ2-1, with D possibly TRBD1 on 5 matching bases. V was trimmed by 8 bases and J by 14 bases, leaving 13 bases between them. Germline CDR1 reads SNHLY; CDR2 reads FYNNEI. CDR3 length: 10 residues. The DNA of the CDR3 is TGTGCCAGCCGGACGCAGGGAAAGTTCTTC. This translates into CASRTQGKFF.

The chain recombines TRBV7-9 with TRBJ2-5, with 11 positions matching TRBD2. V lost 5 bases and J lost 3; bases outside the gene matches: 8. Per the germline V gene, CDR1 is SEHNR and CDR2 is FQNEAQ (reference sequence). The CDR3 covers 16 residues. CDR3 DNA: TGTGCCAGCAGCGTTACCGGGACTAGCGGTAAAGAGACCCAGTACTTC. Encoded protein: CASSVTGTSGKETQYF.

V gene TRBV2 combines with J gene TRBJ1-6; D ambiguous. This CDR3 comprises 15 residues. The ends were cut back, 6 bases at V and 4 bases at J, with 13 bases in the middle. Looked up from germline, CDR1 is SNHLY and CDR2 is FYNNEI. The CDR3 region is CASSYGPEYNSPLHF. The CDR3 nucleotides are TGTGCCAGCAGCTACGGACCGGAGTATAATTCACCCCTCCACTTT.

J is TRBJ2-7 and V is TRBV7-2; the match to TRBD1 covers 7 bases. This CDR3 spans 16 amino acids. Germline V CDR1 and CDR2: SGHTA, FQGNSA. Unmatched junction bases numbered 15, after V lost 8 bases and J lost 2 bases. CDR3 nucleotides: TGTGCCAGCCCGAAGGGTCCGGACAGGCCCCCCTACGAGCAGTACTTC. It specifies CASPKGPDRPPYEQYF.

The chain has TRBV19 and TRBJ2-7; the match to TRBD2 covers 7 bases. J was trimmed by 5 bases and V by 3 bases; bases with no gene match: 7. This CDR3 contains 14 residues. CDR1 and CDR2 from the germline V gene are LNHDA and SQIVND (reference sequence). In DNA, the CDR3 is TGTGCCAGTAGTATTCGGGGAGGGACCCACGAGCAGTACTTC. It codes for CASSIRGGTHEQYF.

V is TRBV5-1 and J is TRBJ2-5; 8 bases map to TRBD1. This CDR3 spans 14 amino acids. V was pared by 2 bases and J by 1 base, with 1 base of the junction left unmatched. Germline loops: CDR1 SGHRS, CDR2 YFSETQ. CDR3 sequence (DNA): TGCGCCAGCAGCTTTGGACAGGGCCAAGAGACCCAGTACTTC. Amino acids: CASSFGQGQETQYF.

This chain uses TRBV28 with TRBJ2-1; 8 bases match TRBD2. The CDR3 length is 16 residues. The junction had 10 bases not matched to a gene; V was cut back by 3 bases and J by 6 bases. Germline lookup yields CDR1 MDHEN and CDR2 SYDVKM. The DNA of the CDR3 is TGTGCCAGCAGTTTGTGGGGGACTAGTCTCTCCAATGAGCAGTTCTTC. Residues: CASSLWGTSLSNEQFF.

CDR3 nucleotides: TGTGCCAGCAGCCCCAACTCGGGAGCTAATGAAAAACTGTTTTTT. Its translation: CASSPNSGANEKLFF. The chain recombines TRBV7-6 with TRBJ1-4; D not certain. Germline-derived CDR1 and CDR2 are SGHVS and FNYEAQ. The CDR3 sequence is 15 residues long. V lost 5 bases and J lost 3, with 13 bases in between. The whole variable domain, filled in from reference TRBV7-6 and TRBJ1-4, reads GAGVSQSPRYKVTKRGQDVALRCDPISGHVSLYWYRQALGQGPEFLTYFNYEAQQDKSGLPNDRFSAERPEGSISTLTIQRTEQRDSAMYRCASSPNSGANEKLFFGSGTQLSVL.

In this sample, this clone turned up once. The J gene is TRBJ1-1, the V gene TRBV7-9, with a possible D match to TRBD1 (6 bases). CDR1 and CDR2 (germline): SEHNR, FQNEAQ (reference sequence). The CDR3 sequence is 14 residues long. Between the trimmed V and J ends, which lost 1 base and 3 bases, there was a span of 9 bases. In DNA form, the CDR3 reads TGTGCCAGCAGCTTAGGGACAGCTTACACTGAAGCTTTCTTT. Translating it yields CASSLGTAYTEAFF.

J is TRBJ1-2 and V is TRBV28; TRBD1 matches at 8 bases. Germline lookup yields CDR1 MDHEN and CDR2 SYDVKM. The length of the CDR3 is 21 residues. Germline trimming cut 3 bases from V and 3 bases from J; bases unmatched to any gene: 24. The CDR3 spells CASSFGAQFSMRQGLDYGYTF. CDR3 coding DNA: TGTGCCAGCAGTTTTGGAGCGCAGTTTTCGATGAGACAGGGGCTCGACTATGGCTACACCTTC.

The chain uses TRBV14 and TRBJ2-1; TRBD2 might be the D (6 bases). Trimming pared 4 bases from V and 1 base from J, leaving 11 bases between. The V gene's germline CDR1 is SGHDN and CDR2 FVKESK. This CDR3 is 15 amino acids long. CDR3 protein: CASSPLTRSYNEQFF. The CDR3 DNA sequence: TGTGCCAGCAGCCCGTTGACTAGATCCTACAATGAGCAGTTCTTC.

The chain joins TRBV7-3 to TRBJ2-2; 8 bases fit TRBD2. The CDR3 spans 15 residues. V was pared by 5 bases and J by 4 bases, with 6 bases of the junction left unmatched. Germline V gene sequence: CDR1 SGHTA, CDR2 FQGTGA. CDR3 sequence (DNA): TGTGCCAGCAGCCTCGCGGGGGGACCCACCGGGGAGCTGTTTTTT. This translates into CASSLAGGPTGELFF.

This chain links TRBV3-1 (or the pseudogene TRBV3-2) with TRBJ2-1; weak D call: TRBD2 (5 bases). CDR3 size: 14 residues. The V gene's germline CDR1 is LGHDT and CDR2 YNNKEL (reference sequence). V was shortened by 4 bases and J by 8 bases, with 15 bases between the two germline ends. CDR3 protein: CASSPGNSFYEQFF. The CDR3 region has the DNA TGTGCCAGCAGCCCGGGGAATAGCTTTTATGAGCAGTTCTTC.

In regard to this clone: Other DNA variants within this sample encode the same CDR3. The chain combines TRBV12-3 or TRBV12-4 with TRBJ1-1; D is ambiguous. The germline V and J ends were trimmed by 3 bases and 0 bases, with 5 bases remaining between them. The CDR3 is 13 residues long. The CDR3 here is CASSLSLNTEAFF. The CDR3 DNA is TGTGCCAGCAGTTTGTCATTGAACACTGAAGCTTTCTTT.

This clone was recorded once. The chain couples TRBV11-1 to TRBJ2-1; D perhaps matches TRBD1 (7 bases). The V and J ends lost 5 bases and 4 bases respectively, with 18 bases between them. This CDR3 has 16 residues. Germline V gene lookup returns CDR1 SGHAT and CDR2 FQDESV (reference sequence). In nucleotides, the CDR3 is TGTGCCAGCAGCCCCAACCCGCGGGGACAGTACAATGAGCAGTTCTTC. As protein: CASSPNPRGQYNEQFF.

The V and J genes are TRBV10-3 and TRBJ2-2, with D perhaps being TRBD1 or TRBD2 (6 bases each). The V and J ends lost 3 bases and 4 bases respectively, with 12 bases between them. This CDR3 is 15 amino acids long. Germline-derived CDR1 and CDR2 are ENHRY and SYGVKD. The chain's CDR3 is CAISDLQGGTGELFF. CDR3 DNA sequence: TGTGCCATCAGTGATCTACAGGGAGGCACCGGGGAGCTGTTTTTT.

The chain recombines TRBV11-2 with TRBJ1-1, with a possible D match to TRBD1 (5 bases). The germline gives CDR1 SGHAT, CDR2 FQNNGV. The CDR3 sequence is 16 residues long. The V end lost 5 bases, the J end lost 0 bases, and 16 bases lay between the germline ends. CDR3 sequence reads: CASSGILGAMNTEAFF. The CDR3 nucleotides are TGTGCCAGCAGCGGGATTTTAGGGGCTATGAACACTGAAGCTTTCTTT.

The chain combines TRBV7-9 with TRBJ1-4; 7 bases fit TRBD1. The CDR3 runs to 15 residues. Germline trimming cut 5 bases from V and 4 bases from J; bases unmatched to any gene: 7. Germline CDR1 and CDR2: SEHNR and FQNEAQ (reference sequence). CDR3 residues: CASSKGTDNNEKLFF. The CDR3 nucleotides read TGTGCCAGCAGCAAAGGGACAGACAATAATGAAAAACTGTTTTTT.